This entry describes one T cell receptor (beta chain). Its antigen is not known. These data originate in a study of cytomegalovirus exposure and HLA in healthy donors. Profiled with immunoSEQ multiplex PCR; TCRdb holds only in-frame clones, not every one. The table shows about 120,000 clones, with 70% to 90% occurring only once. Trimming cost V 0 bases and J 8 bases; bases outside gene matches: 4. CDR3 length equals 13 residues. Per germline, CDR1 SGHNT and CDR2 YYREEE (reference sequence). Study-wide findings and caveats: The majority of TCR sequences were rare, yet some public TCRs appeared in many donors. A few CMV-associated chains proved CMV antigen-specific in vitro. According to a subsequent analysis, TCR clusters identified in the first cohort showed a tendency to co-occur across the approximately 110 validation repertoires.

The source material was PBMCs. The clonotype was recovered from a young woman in good health and CMV-seronegative. The genes are TRBV5-4 and TRBJ1-2; 7 nucleotides agree with TRBD1. The CDR3 region is CASSLGTGKGYTF. CDR3 DNA sequence: TGTGCCAGCAGCTTGGGGACAGGAAAGGGCTACACCTTC.